The present entry profiles one T cell receptor (beta chain) with its context. This entry comes from a study of human T cells and chemical hapten exposure. Time point noted: patch test 2, 6 weeks after DPC sensitization. As to treatment: therapeutic diphenylcyclopropenone sensitization with weekly scalp DPC. Extraction of total RNA was performed on unfractionated whole blood. Blood was collected ahead of every patch test applied. One entry per CDR3 protein results from TCRdb running MiXCR on the RACE reads. The top ten hold more than 13% of the sample, which has 35,000 to 55,000 distinct CDR3 sequences, 9.5% to 10% seen once. Specimen: whole blood, collected in connection with sensitization to the hapten diphenylcyclopropenone (DPC). The receptor was isolated from a woman aged 25-40 years with alopecia areata. Some clones in this sample may be carry-over from other donors' samples.

CDR3 protein: CASSPVTSGGYYEQYF. CDR3 sequence (DNA): TGTGCCAGCTCACCTGTTACTAGCGGGGGATACTACGAGCAGTACTTC. The chain combines TRBV18 with TRBJ2-7; TRBD2 agrees at 11 bases. This CDR3 region has 16 residues. J lost 3 bases, V lost 3 bases, and 7 bases had no gene match. Germline lookup yields CDR1 KGHSH and CDR2 LQKENI.